These T cell receptor beta chains were read from a single sample in a study of T cell changes during pregnancy in multiple sclerosis. Profiling relied on immunoSEQ multiplex PCR, and the TCRdb table lists in-frame clones only, not all of them. In the table there are 35,000 to 40,000 clones, approximately 94% of which are singletons. This material consisted of CD4+ T cells from peripheral blood mononuclear cells, taken in the second trimester of pregnancy. These receptors all come from a female donor with multiple sclerosis, enrolled in a pregnancy study. Each CDR3 is given with its conserved first and last residue. The order of the fields is V gene, clone size, D gene, J gene, CDR3 protein, CDR3 DNA. A D gene is named only where the DNA matches it firmly. Clone size is stated in some rows and not others, as once, few, many or a class when expanded.

v_call: TRBV7-3
clone_size: .
d_call: .
j_call: TRBJ2-7
cdr3_aa: CASSLKGGPGEQYF
cdr3_nt: TGTGCCAGCAGCTTAAAGGGGGGGCCGGGGGAGCAGTACTTC

v_call: TRBV19
clone_size: .
d_call: TRBD1
j_call: TRBJ1-1
cdr3_aa: CASSLDRGNTEAFF
cdr3_nt: TGTGCCAGTAGTCTCGACAGGGGGAACACTGAAGCTTTCTTT

v_call: TRBV18
clone_size: .
d_call: .
j_call: TRBJ2-1
cdr3_aa: CASSPTPGHNNEQFF
cdr3_nt: TGTGCCAGCTCACCAACCCCGGGACACAACAATGAGCAGTTCTTC

v_call: TRBV6-1
clone_size: .
d_call: TRBD2
j_call: TRBJ2-3
cdr3_aa: CASSGLSGRQADTQYF
cdr3_nt: TGTGCCAGCAGTGGGTTGAGCGGGAGGCAAGCAGATACGCAGTATTTT

v_call: TRBV18
clone_size: .
d_call: .
j_call: TRBJ2-7
cdr3_aa: CASSPTGQAFEQYF
cdr3_nt: TGTGCCAGCTCACCAACAGGCCAGGCGTTCGAGCAGTACTTC

v_call: TRBV2
clone_size: .
d_call: .
j_call: TRBJ2-2
cdr3_aa: CASSEAGAGELFF
cdr3_nt: TGTGCCAGCAGTGAGGCAGGGGCCGGGGAGCTGTTTTTT

v_call: TRBV7-3
clone_size: .
d_call: TRBD1
j_call: TRBJ2-3
cdr3_aa: CASSLDRGYGDTQYF
cdr3_nt: TGTGCCAGCAGCCTCGACAGGGGATATGGAGATACGCAGTATTTT

v_call: TRBV19
clone_size: .
d_call: TRBD2
j_call: TRBJ2-5
cdr3_aa: CASSSHSGSKTQYF
cdr3_nt: TGTGCCAGTAGTTCCCATAGCGGGAGTAAGACCCAGTACTTC

v_call: TRBV4-1
clone_size: .
d_call: TRBD2
j_call: TRBJ2-4
cdr3_aa: CASSPGLAGGSAKNIQYF
cdr3_nt: TGCGCCAGCAGCCCGGGACTAGCGGGGGGTTCAGCCAAAAACATTCAGTACTTC

v_call: TRBV2
clone_size: .
d_call: .
j_call: TRBJ1-2
cdr3_aa: CASIWLPVWGYTF
cdr3_nt: TGTGCCAGCATATGGCTCCCTGTTTGGGGCTACACCTTC

v_call: TRBV7-2
clone_size: .
d_call: TRBD1
j_call: TRBJ1-5
cdr3_aa: CASSLEQGQPQHF
cdr3_nt: TGTGCCAGCAGCTTAGAACAGGGGCAGCCCCAGCATTTT

v_call: TRBV2
clone_size: .
d_call: .
j_call: TRBJ1-5
cdr3_aa: CASSETGSNQPQHF
cdr3_nt: TGTGCCAGCAGTGAAACAGGGAGCAATCAGCCCCAGCATTTT

v_call: TRBV5-4
clone_size: .
d_call: .
j_call: TRBJ1-3
cdr3_aa: CASSLYTSSGNTIYF
cdr3_nt: TGTGCCAGCAGCCTTTACACCAGCTCTGGAAACACCATATATTTT

v_call: TRBV5-1
clone_size: .
d_call: .
j_call: TRBJ2-7
cdr3_aa: CASSTGPLGEQYF
cdr3_nt: TGCGCCAGCAGCACAGGACCTCTCGGGGAGCAGTACTTC

v_call: TRBV27
clone_size: .
d_call: TRBD2
j_call: TRBJ2-7
cdr3_aa: CASTSGTEQYF
cdr3_nt: TGTGCCAGCACTAGCGGGACCGAGCAGTACTTC

v_call: TRBV10-1
clone_size: .
d_call: .
j_call: TRBJ2-1
cdr3_aa: CASSESQGVSYNEQFF
cdr3_nt: TGCGCCAGCAGTGAGTCGCAAGGGGTTTCCTACAATGAGCAGTTCTTC

v_call: TRBV10-3
clone_size: .
d_call: .
j_call: TRBJ1-1
cdr3_aa: CAISFQGRDSEAFF
cdr3_nt: TGTGCCATCAGCTTTCAGGGCAGGGACTCTGAAGCTTTCTTT

v_call: TRBV5-1
clone_size: .
d_call: TRBD1
j_call: TRBJ2-1
cdr3_aa: CASSLAGQGLNEQFF
cdr3_nt: TGCGCCAGCAGCTTGGCGGGACAGGGGTTAAATGAGCAGTTCTTC

v_call: TRBV10-3
clone_size: .
d_call: TRBD2
j_call: TRBJ2-1
cdr3_aa: CAISEGGGAGEQFF
cdr3_nt: TGTGCCATCAGTGAGGGGGGAGGGGCGGGTGAGCAGTTCTTC

v_call: TRBV27
clone_size: .
d_call: TRBD1
j_call: TRBJ1-1
cdr3_aa: CASSLGTGRNTEAFF
cdr3_nt: TGTGCCAGCAGTTTGGGGACAGGGAGAAACACTGAAGCTTTCTTT

v_call: TRBV7-2
clone_size: .
d_call: .
j_call: TRBJ2-2
cdr3_aa: CASSLERPRTGELFF
cdr3_nt: TGTGCCAGCAGCTTAGAGAGGCCCCGTACCGGGGAGCTGTTTTTT

v_call: TRBV19
clone_size: .
d_call: TRBD1
j_call: TRBJ1-5
cdr3_aa: CASRGTGDRQPQHF
cdr3_nt: TGTGCCAGTAGGGGGACAGGGGATCGTCAGCCCCAGCATTTT

v_call: TRBV19
clone_size: .
d_call: TRBD2
j_call: TRBJ2-5
cdr3_aa: CASSGAGLAGETQYF
cdr3_nt: TGTGCCAGTAGTGGAGCGGGACTAGCGGGAGAGACCCAGTACTTC

v_call: TRBV7-6
clone_size: .
d_call: TRBD1
j_call: TRBJ1-2
cdr3_aa: CASSYLSPPGQGYGYTF
cdr3_nt: TGTGCCAGCAGCTACCTATCTCCTCCGGGACAGGGATATGGCTACACCTTC

v_call: TRBV10-3
clone_size: .
d_call: TRBD1
j_call: TRBJ1-2
cdr3_aa: CAIRPGGRGGYTF
cdr3_nt: TGTGCCATCAGACCAGGGGGCAGGGGTGGCTACACCTTC

v_call: TRBV7-2
clone_size: .
d_call: .
j_call: TRBJ2-7
cdr3_aa: CASSFTSSYEQYF
cdr3_nt: TGTGCCAGCAGCTTTACGAGCTCCTACGAGCAGTACTTC

v_call: TRBV7-8
clone_size: .
d_call: .
j_call: TRBJ1-6
cdr3_aa: CASSFRREIGSPLHF
cdr3_nt: TGTGCCAGCAGCTTTCGGCGGGAAATTGGCTCACCCCTCCACTTT

v_call: TRBV19
clone_size: .
d_call: TRBD1
j_call: TRBJ1-4
cdr3_aa: CASKGRQGTEKLFF
cdr3_nt: TGTGCCAGTAAAGGAAGACAGGGGACAGAAAAACTGTTTTTT

v_call: TRBV9
clone_size: .
d_call: TRBD2
j_call: TRBJ2-5
cdr3_aa: CASSELAGGPETQYF
cdr3_nt: TGTGCCAGCAGCGAACTAGCGGGGGGGCCGGAGACCCAGTACTTC

v_call: TRBV28
clone_size: .
d_call: .
j_call: TRBJ1-4
cdr3_aa: CASNMGGAAEKLFF
cdr3_nt: TGTGCCAGCAACATGGGGGGGGCTGCTGAAAAACTGTTTTTT

v_call: TRBV28
clone_size: .
d_call: TRBD2
j_call: TRBJ2-7
cdr3_aa: CASSLSNFGRIYEQYF
cdr3_nt: TGTGCCAGCAGTTTATCCAACTTCGGGAGGATCTACGAGCAGTACTTC

v_call: TRBV7-8
clone_size: .
d_call: .
j_call: TRBJ2-7
cdr3_aa: CASKGARTYEQYF
cdr3_nt: TGTGCCAGCAAAGGGGCTAGAACCTACGAGCAGTACTTC

v_call: TRBV7-9
clone_size: .
d_call: .
j_call: TRBJ1-1
cdr3_aa: CASSLGARNTEAFF
cdr3_nt: TGTGCCAGCAGCTTAGGCGCAAGAAACACTGAAGCTTTCTTT

v_call: TRBV9
clone_size: few
d_call: TRBD1
j_call: TRBJ2-5
cdr3_aa: CASSVGTGTQYF
cdr3_nt: TGTGCCAGCAGCGTAGGGACAGGGACCCAGTACTTC

v_call: TRBV7-2
clone_size: .
d_call: .
j_call: TRBJ1-2
cdr3_aa: CASSFPREVGYTF
cdr3_nt: TGTGCCAGCAGCTTTCCGAGGGAGGTCGGCTACACCTTC

v_call: TRBV30
clone_size: .
d_call: TRBD1
j_call: TRBJ1-4
cdr3_aa: CAWTGTAQGKLFF
cdr3_nt: TGTGCCTGGACCGGGACAGCTCAGGGAAAACTGTTTTTT

v_call: TRBV4-2
clone_size: .
d_call: TRBD2
j_call: TRBJ2-3
cdr3_aa: CASSSGGADTQYF
cdr3_nt: TGTGCCAGCAGTAGCGGGGGGGCAGATACGCAGTATTTT

v_call: TRBV29-1
clone_size: .
d_call: .
j_call: TRBJ1-1
cdr3_aa: CSVWAGSEAFF
cdr3_nt: TGCAGCGTTTGGGCGGGATCTGAAGCTTTCTTT

v_call: TRBV5-4
clone_size: .
d_call: .
j_call: TRBJ2-5
cdr3_aa: CASSLRTKQETQYF
cdr3_nt: TGTGCCAGCAGCTTGAGGACAAAACAAGAGACCCAGTACTTC

v_call: TRBV5-1
clone_size: .
d_call: .
j_call: TRBJ1-1
cdr3_aa: CASSLGQSARNTEAFF
cdr3_nt: TGCGCCAGCAGCTTGGGTCAAAGTGCGAGGAACACTGAAGCTTTCTTT

v_call: TRBV6-5
clone_size: once
d_call: TRBD1
j_call: TRBJ1-2
cdr3_aa: CASSSLTGYYGYTF
cdr3_nt: TGTGCCAGCAGTTCACTGACAGGGTACTATGGCTACACCTTC

v_call: TRBV29-1
clone_size: .
d_call: TRBD1
j_call: TRBJ1-2
cdr3_aa: CSVDIGGLGGYTF
cdr3_nt: TGCAGCGTTGACATAGGGGGCCTGGGAGGCTACACCTTC

v_call: TRBV5-4
clone_size: .
d_call: TRBD1
j_call: TRBJ1-3
cdr3_aa: CASSPTGGTGNTIYF
cdr3_nt: TGTGCCAGCAGCCCTACAGGGGGGACTGGAAACACCATATATTTT

v_call: TRBV30
clone_size: once
d_call: TRBD1
j_call: TRBJ1-4
cdr3_aa: CAWSVQGASIEKLFF
cdr3_nt: TGTGCCTGGAGTGTACAGGGGGCAAGTATTGAAAAACTGTTTTTT

v_call: TRBV7-8
clone_size: .
d_call: TRBD2
j_call: TRBJ2-1
cdr3_aa: CASSPGGFVFNEQFF
cdr3_nt: TGTGCCAGCAGCCCCGGGGGGTTTGTTTTCAATGAGCAGTTCTTC

v_call: TRBV18
clone_size: .
d_call: .
j_call: TRBJ1-5
cdr3_aa: CASSPGPSNQPQHF
cdr3_nt: TGTGCCAGCTCACCCGGTCCGAGCAATCAGCCCCAGCATTTT

v_call: TRBV18
clone_size: .
d_call: .
j_call: TRBJ2-2
cdr3_aa: CASSPVLSGELFF
cdr3_nt: TGTGCCAGCTCACCCGTCCTATCCGGGGAGCTGTTTTTT

v_call: TRBV7-2
clone_size: .
d_call: TRBD2
j_call: TRBJ2-5
cdr3_aa: CASSLVSGRGETQYF
cdr3_nt: TGTGCCAGCAGCTTAGTAAGCGGGAGGGGGGAGACCCAGTACTTC

v_call: TRBV18
clone_size: .
d_call: .
j_call: TRBJ2-1
cdr3_aa: CASSRDNYNEQFF
cdr3_nt: TGTGCCAGCTCCCGGGACAACTACAATGAGCAGTTCTTC